This TCR beta chain was obtained from a study of T cell repertoires in cytomegalovirus infection. A single record per CDR3 protein comes from TCRdb applying MiXCR to the reads. The table lists some 940,000 distinct CDR3 sequences, roughly 30% of them singletons, with around 15% in the top ten. The CDR3 is 13 residues long. Germline V CDR1 and CDR2: SGHVS, FNYEAQ. This clonotype was seen ten or more times. The antigen is not known. A junction boundary mismatches the germline segment, possibly from a read error. The sequences come from cultured CD8+ T cells from PBMCs, collected from culture after CMV antigen stimulation. This receptor was obtained from a human donor in good health (CMV status not recorded). Some clones in this sample may be carry-over from other donors' samples. This chain connects TRBV7-6 to TRBJ2-2, with TRBD2 as a possible D gene (5 bases). The CDR3 nucleotides read TGTGCCAGCAGCATAGCGACCACCGGGGAGCTGTTTTTT. Translation: CASSIATTGELFF.